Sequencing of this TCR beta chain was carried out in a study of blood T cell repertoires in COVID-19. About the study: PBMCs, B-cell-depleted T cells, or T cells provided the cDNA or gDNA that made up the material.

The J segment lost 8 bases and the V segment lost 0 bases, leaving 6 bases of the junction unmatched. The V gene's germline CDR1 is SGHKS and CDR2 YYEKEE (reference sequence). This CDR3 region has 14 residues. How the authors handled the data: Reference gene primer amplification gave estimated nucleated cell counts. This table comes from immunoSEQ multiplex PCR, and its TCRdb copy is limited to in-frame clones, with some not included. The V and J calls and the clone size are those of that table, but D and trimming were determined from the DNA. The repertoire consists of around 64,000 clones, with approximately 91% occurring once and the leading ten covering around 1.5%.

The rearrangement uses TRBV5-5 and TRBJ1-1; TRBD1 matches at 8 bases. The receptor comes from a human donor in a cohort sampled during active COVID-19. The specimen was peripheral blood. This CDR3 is CASSLGIRDREAFF. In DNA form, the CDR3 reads TGTGCCAGCAGCTTGGGAATTCGGGACAGGGAAGCTTTCTTT.